Described below is a single TCR beta chain sequence and its context. This sample stems from a study of blood T cell repertoires in COVID-19. The repertoire was sequenced with immunoSEQ multiplex PCR; TCRdb's copy has only in-frame clones and lacks some. The data show a few hundred thousand clones, around 87% seen once. Germline CDR1 is SGHDN and CDR2 is FVKESK. Losses at the gene ends were 8 bases for V and 2 bases for J; bases not matched to a gene: 5. There are 13 residues in the CDR3. The sequencing input was peripheral blood. The TCR originated in a woman in her twenties or thirties with COVID-19, enrolled during active disease. This chain joins TRBV14 and TRBJ2-5; TRBD1 matches at 7 bases. CDR3 residues: CASRGQEQETQYF. The CDR3 region has the DNA TGTGCCAGCCGTGGACAGGAACAAGAGACCCAGTACTTC. Full variable domain (remainder filled in from reference TRBV14 and TRBJ2-5): EAGVTQFPSHSVIEKGQTVTLRCDPISGHDNLYWYRRVMGKEIKFLLHFVKESKQDESGMPNNRFLAERTGGTYSTLKVQPAELEDSGVYFCASRGQEQETQYFGPGTRLLVL.